Each of the 16 T cell receptor beta chains below was sequenced from the same sample in a study of cytomegalovirus exposure and HLA in healthy donors. The study ran its PCR with 60 Vbeta and 13 Jbeta primers. Repertoires were generated with immunoSEQ multiplex PCR, while TCRdb's copy carries only in-frame clones and drops some. The table lists 90,000 to 100,000 clones, approximately 70% of them singletons. Source material: PBMCs. The source of these receptors is a man aged 45 to 65 in good health and CMV-seronegative.

The CDR3 is CASSLQTGSQYNEQFF. In nucleotides, the CDR3 is TGTGCCAGCAGTTTACAGACAGGGAGCCAATACAATGAGCAGTTCTTC. This chain connects TRBV27 to TRBJ2-1; TRBD1 matches 7 bases. The V gene's germline CDR1 is MNHEY and CDR2 SMNVEV (reference sequence). The CDR3 is made up of 16 amino acids. Unmatched junction bases numbered 8, after V lost 2 bases and J lost 4 bases.

A single count supports this clone. The chain recombines TRBV19 with TRBJ2-2; tentatively, D is TRBD1 (5 bases). Germline lookup yields CDR1 LNHDA and CDR2 SQIVND (reference sequence). This CDR3 has 12 residues. V dropped 7 bases and J dropped 5 bases, with 8 bases sitting between them. The CDR3 DNA sequence: TGTGCCAGTATAAGGGGAACCGGGGAGCTGTTTTTT. It encodes CASIRGTGELFF.

J is TRBJ2-7 and V is TRBV9, with TRBD2 matching 10 bases. Germline lookup yields CDR1 SGDLS and CDR2 YYNGEE. The CDR3 totals 15 residues. Trimming removed 4 bases from V and 3 bases from J; junction bases left unmatched: 7. The CDR3 spells CASSPGTSGVYEQYF. The CDR3 region has the DNA TGTGCCAGCAGCCCCGGTACTAGCGGGGTCTACGAGCAGTACTTC.

J is TRBJ1-1 and V is TRBV7-2; TRBD1 agrees at 7 bases. With V trimmed by 5 bases and J by 4 bases, 10 bases remained unmatched. The CDR3 runs 15 residues. The V gene's germline CDR1 is SGHTA and CDR2 FQGNSA. CDR3 in amino acids: CASSPSRGRATEAFF. For the CDR3, the DNA is TGTGCCAGCAGCCCCTCTAGGGGGCGGGCCACTGAAGCTTTCTTT.

In this sample, this clone turned up once. This sequence joins TRBV6-1 and TRBJ1-1, with D possibly TRBD1 on 5 matching bases. Germline V CDR1 and CDR2: MNHNS, SASEGT. Deletions cut 7 bases from V and 2 bases from J, with 14 bases between. CDR3 length equals 14 residues. DNA for the CDR3: TGTGCCAGCAAGGCAGGGCAGATTAACACTGAAGCTTTCTTT. Its translation: CASKAGQINTEAFF.

This clone has a handful of counts. The chain has TRBV7-9 and TRBJ1-6, with D maybe TRBD1 (5 bases). Trimming took off 3 bases at V and 9 bases at J, with 12 bases between the two ends. The CDR3 consists of 14 residues. Germline CDR1 SEHNR, CDR2 FQNEAQ (reference sequence). The CDR3 is CASSFGGLGSPLHF. The CDR3 nucleotides read TGTGCCAGCAGCTTTGGGGGGTTGGGTTCACCCCTCCACTTT.

This rearrangement joins TRBV28 to TRBJ2-3; 7 nucleotides match TRBD2. CDR1 is MDHEN and CDR2 is SYDVKM in the germline V gene. V lost 6 bases, J lost 6 bases, and 9 bases stayed unmatched. The CDR3 sequence is 14 residues long. Here the CDR3 reads CASRTSGARDTQYF. The CDR3 coding sequence is TGTGCCAGCAGAACCAGCGGGGCCCGGGATACGCAGTATTTT.

This clone appeared a few times. The chain combines TRBV5-5 with TRBJ1-6; D unclear. Germline assignment: CDR1 SGHKS and CDR2 YYEKEE (reference sequence). The CDR3 contains 16 residues. Between the trimmed V and J ends, which lost 0 bases and 0 bases, there was a span of 7 bases. CDR3 amino acids: CASSLEDSSYNSPLHF. The CDR3 DNA is TGTGCCAGCAGCTTGGAAGATAGCTCCTATAATTCACCCCTCCACTTT.

The V call is TRBV11-1, the J call TRBJ1-1; D might be TRBD1 (6 bases). V lost 3 bases to trimming and J lost 0 bases, with 8 bases between them. The CDR3 sequence is 14 residues long. Germline V gene sequence: CDR1 SGHAT, CDR2 FQDESV (reference sequence). CDR3 nucleotide sequence: TGTGCCAGCAGCTTGGACAGACTGAACACTGAAGCTTTCTTT. It encodes CASSLDRLNTEAFF.

This clone was observed a few times. The rearrangement joins TRBV10-1 to TRBJ2-2, with 7 bases lining up with TRBD1. The V segment lost 6 bases and the J segment 5 bases; nucleotides outside the gene matches: 3. Looked up from germline, CDR1 is WNHNN and CDR2 is SYGVQD (reference sequence). This CDR3 comprises 13 residues. The CDR3 is CASRDRETGELFF. DNA of the CDR3: TGCGCCAGCAGAGACAGGGAAACCGGGGAGCTGTTTTTT.

CDR3 bases: TGTGCCAGCAGTTCCGACAGGGTGAGAGGCTACGAGCAGTACTTC. Its translation: CASSSDRVRGYEQYF. The J gene is TRBJ2-7, the V gene TRBV6-1; 7 bases fit TRBD1. Trimming took 5 bases from V and 3 from J; bases not matched to a gene: 10. This CDR3 has 15 residues. Germline CDR1 MNHNS, CDR2 SASEGT.

This clone appeared once. The chain is built from TRBV28 and TRBJ1-1, with D possibly being TRBD1 (5 bases). Per germline, CDR1 MDHEN and CDR2 SYDVKM. Trimming shortened V by 7 bases and J by 0 bases, and 12 bases separated the two germline ends. This CDR3 spans 14 amino acids. The CDR3 region has the DNA TGTGCCAGCACGTTACAGGCGGTGAACACTGAAGCTTTCTTT. This gives the protein CASTLQAVNTEAFF.

The rearrangement joins TRBV5-5 to TRBJ1-5; possibly TRBD1 for D (6 bases). V was shortened by 4 bases and J by 9 bases, with 17 bases between the two germline ends. The germline gives CDR1 SGHKS, CDR2 YYEKEE (reference sequence). CDR3 length equals 14 residues. This chain's CDR3 is CASSTQGPRGPQHF. In nucleotides, the CDR3 is TGTGCCAGCAGCACCCAGGGGCCCCGGGGGCCCCAGCATTTT.

This clone was detected only a few times. The genes are TRBV15 and TRBJ1-1; tentative D call: TRBD1 (6 bases). Deletions cut 1 base from V and 4 bases from J, with 16 bases between. The CDR3 is made up of 16 amino acids. Looked up from germline, CDR1 is LNHNV and CDR2 is YYDKDF (reference sequence). This chain's CDR3 is CATSRVGGAVGTEAFF. The CDR3 nucleotides are TGTGCCACCAGCAGAGTTGGGGGCGCGGTGGGCACTGAAGCTTTCTTT.

A single count supports this clone. The chain combines TRBV4-2 with TRBJ1-2, with D perhaps matching TRBD1 (5 bases). Trimming left V 4 bases short and J 4 bases short, with 16 bases between. Germline CDR1 is LGHNA and CDR2 is YNFKEQ. The CDR3 sequence is 15 residues long. The CDR3 loop is CASSLFQEGSYGYTF. CDR3 in DNA: TGTGCCAGCAGCCTATTCCAGGAGGGGAGCTATGGCTACACCTTC.

This clone was counted a few times. This chain joins TRBV28 and TRBJ2-5; D unresolved. The tail of the sequence fits TRBJ2-7 better, so the J call may be wrong. In germline, CDR1 is MDHEN, CDR2 SYDVKM. The CDR3 extends over 11 amino acids. The CDR3 DNA reads TGTGCCAGCAGTTTCTCCTACGAGCAGTACTTC. Residues: CASSFSYEQYF.